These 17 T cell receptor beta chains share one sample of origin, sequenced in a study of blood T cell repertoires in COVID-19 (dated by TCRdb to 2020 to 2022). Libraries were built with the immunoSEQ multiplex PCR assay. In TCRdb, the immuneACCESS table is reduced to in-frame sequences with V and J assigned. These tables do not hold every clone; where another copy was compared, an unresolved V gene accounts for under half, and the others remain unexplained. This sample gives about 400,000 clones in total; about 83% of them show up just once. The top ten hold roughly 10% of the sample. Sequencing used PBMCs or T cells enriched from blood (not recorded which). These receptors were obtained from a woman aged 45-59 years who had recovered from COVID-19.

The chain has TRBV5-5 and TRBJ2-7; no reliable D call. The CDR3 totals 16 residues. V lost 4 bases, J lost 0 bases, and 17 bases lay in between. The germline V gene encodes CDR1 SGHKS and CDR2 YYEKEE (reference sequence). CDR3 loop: CASSGHLYTGSYEQYF. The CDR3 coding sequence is TGTGCCAGCAGCGGCCACCTCTACACGGGCTCCTACGAGCAGTACTTC.

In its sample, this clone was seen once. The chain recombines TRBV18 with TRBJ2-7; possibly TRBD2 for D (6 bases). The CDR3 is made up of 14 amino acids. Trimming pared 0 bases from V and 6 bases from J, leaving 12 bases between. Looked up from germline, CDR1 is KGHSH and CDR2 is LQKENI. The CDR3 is CASSPPSIGSEQYF. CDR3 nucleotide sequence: TGTGCCAGCTCACCACCTTCCATCGGGAGCGAGCAGTACTTC.

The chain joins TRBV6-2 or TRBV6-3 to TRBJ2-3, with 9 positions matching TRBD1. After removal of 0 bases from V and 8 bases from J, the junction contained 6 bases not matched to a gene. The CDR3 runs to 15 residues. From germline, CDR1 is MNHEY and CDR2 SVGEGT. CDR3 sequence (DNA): TGTGCCAGCAGTTACTCCGCGACAGGGGGGGGTACGCAGTATTTT. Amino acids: CASSYSATGGGTQYF.

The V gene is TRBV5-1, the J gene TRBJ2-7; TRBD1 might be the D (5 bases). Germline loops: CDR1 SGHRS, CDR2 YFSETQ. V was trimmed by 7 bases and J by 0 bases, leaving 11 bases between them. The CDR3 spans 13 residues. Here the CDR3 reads CASRRQSSYEQYF. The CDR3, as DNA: TGCGCCAGCCGCCGACAGAGCTCCTACGAGCAGTACTTC.

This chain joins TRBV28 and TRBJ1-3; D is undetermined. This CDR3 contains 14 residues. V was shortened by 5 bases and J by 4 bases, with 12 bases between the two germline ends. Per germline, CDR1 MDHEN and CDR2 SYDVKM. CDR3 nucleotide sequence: TGTGCCAGCAGTCCTCTTATCCGGGGAAACACCATATATTTT. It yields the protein CASSPLIRGNTIYF.

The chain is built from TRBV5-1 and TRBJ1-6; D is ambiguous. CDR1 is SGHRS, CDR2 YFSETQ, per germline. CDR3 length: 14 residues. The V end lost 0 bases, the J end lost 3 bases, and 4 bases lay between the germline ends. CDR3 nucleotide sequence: TGCGCCAGCAGCTTGGGTAGCTATAATTCACCCCTCCACTTT. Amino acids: CASSLGSYNSPLHF.

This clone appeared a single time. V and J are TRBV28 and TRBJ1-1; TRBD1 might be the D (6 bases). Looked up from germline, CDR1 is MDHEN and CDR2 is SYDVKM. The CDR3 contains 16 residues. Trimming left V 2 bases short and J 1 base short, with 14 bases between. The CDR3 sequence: CASSLGTGLPNTEAFF. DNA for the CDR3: TGTGCCAGCAGTTTAGGTACAGGGCTACCGAACACTGAAGCTTTCTTT.

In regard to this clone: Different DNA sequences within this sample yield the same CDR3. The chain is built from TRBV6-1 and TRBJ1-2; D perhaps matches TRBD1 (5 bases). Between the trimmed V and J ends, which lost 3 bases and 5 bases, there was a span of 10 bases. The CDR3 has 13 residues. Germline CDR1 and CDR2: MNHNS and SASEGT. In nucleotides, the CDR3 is TGTGCCAGCAGTGAGGCGGGGGATTATGGCTACACCTTC. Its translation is CASSEAGDYGYTF.

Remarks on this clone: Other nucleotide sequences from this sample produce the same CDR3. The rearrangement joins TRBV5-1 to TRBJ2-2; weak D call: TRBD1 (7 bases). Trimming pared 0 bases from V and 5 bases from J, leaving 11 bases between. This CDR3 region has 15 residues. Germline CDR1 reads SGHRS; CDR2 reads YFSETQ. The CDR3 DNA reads TGCGCCAGCAGCTTGGCGGCAGGGGGGACCGGGGAGCTGTTTTTT. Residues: CASSLAAGGTGELFF.

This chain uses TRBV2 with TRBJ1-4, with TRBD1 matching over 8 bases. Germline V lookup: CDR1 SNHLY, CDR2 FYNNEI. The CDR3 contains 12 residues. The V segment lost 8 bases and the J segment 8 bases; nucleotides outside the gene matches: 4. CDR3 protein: CASGRDREKLFF. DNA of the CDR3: TGTGCCAGCGGCCGGGACAGGGAAAAACTGTTTTTT.

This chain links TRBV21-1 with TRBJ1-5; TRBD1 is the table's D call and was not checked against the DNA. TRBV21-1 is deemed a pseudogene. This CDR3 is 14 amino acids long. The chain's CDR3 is CATSHDISNQPQHF. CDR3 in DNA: TGTGCCACCTCCCACGACATCTCCAATCAGCCCCAGCATTTT.

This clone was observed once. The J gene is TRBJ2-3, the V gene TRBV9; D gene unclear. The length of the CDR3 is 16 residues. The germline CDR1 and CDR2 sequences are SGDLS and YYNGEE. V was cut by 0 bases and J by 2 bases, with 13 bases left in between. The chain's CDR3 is CASSVATVLSTDTQYF. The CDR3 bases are TGTGCCAGCAGCGTAGCTACCGTCCTCTCCACAGATACGCAGTATTTT.

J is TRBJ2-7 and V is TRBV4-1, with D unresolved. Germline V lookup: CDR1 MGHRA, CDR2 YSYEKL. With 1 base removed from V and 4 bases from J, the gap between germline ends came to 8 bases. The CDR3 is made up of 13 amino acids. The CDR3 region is CASSQVNSYEQYF. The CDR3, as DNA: TGCGCCAGCAGCCAAGTGAACAGTTACGAGCAGTACTTC.

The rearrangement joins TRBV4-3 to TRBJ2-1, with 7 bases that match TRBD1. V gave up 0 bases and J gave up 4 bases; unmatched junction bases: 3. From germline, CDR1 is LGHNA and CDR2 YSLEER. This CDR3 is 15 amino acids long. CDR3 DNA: TGCGCCAGCAGCCAAGAGGGGACAGCTTACAATGAGCAGTTCTTC. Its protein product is CASSQEGTAYNEQFF.

The CDR3 coding sequence is TGTGCCAGCAGCTTTGGCGGGGCTAGCTCCTACAATGAGCAGTTCTTC. Translating it yields CASSFGGASSYNEQFF. This chain links TRBV9 with TRBJ2-1; D perhaps matches TRBD2 (6 bases). The V end lost 4 bases, the J end lost 0 bases, and 14 bases lay between the germline ends. Germline V lookup: CDR1 SGDLS, CDR2 YYNGEE. The length of the CDR3 is 16 residues.

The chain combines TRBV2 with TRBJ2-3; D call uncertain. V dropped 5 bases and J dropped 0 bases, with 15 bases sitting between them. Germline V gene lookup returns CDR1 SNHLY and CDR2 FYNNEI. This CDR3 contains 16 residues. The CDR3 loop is CASSINGATSTDTQYF. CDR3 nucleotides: TGTGCCAGCAGTATAAATGGTGCAACTAGCACAGATACGCAGTATTTT.

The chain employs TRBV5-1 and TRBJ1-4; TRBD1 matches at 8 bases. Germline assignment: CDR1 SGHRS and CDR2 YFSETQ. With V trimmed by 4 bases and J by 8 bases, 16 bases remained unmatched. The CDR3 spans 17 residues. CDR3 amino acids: CASSQGTGTSLSEKLFF. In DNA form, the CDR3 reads TGCGCCAGCAGCCAAGGGACAGGCACCAGCCTATCCGAAAAACTGTTTTTT. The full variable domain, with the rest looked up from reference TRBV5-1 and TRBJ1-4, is KAGVTQTPRYLIKTRGQQVTLSCSPISGHRSVSWYQQTPGQGLQFLFEYFSETQRNKGNFPGRFSGRQFSNSRSEMNVSTLELGDSALYLCASSQGTGTSLSEKLFFGSGTQLSVL.